This T cell receptor (beta chain) came from a study of cytomegalovirus exposure and HLA in healthy donors. Whole-study results and caveats: The listing of roughly 160 TCR beta chains classed them as cytomegalovirus-associated.

It was with 60 Vbeta and 13 Jbeta primers that the PCR ran. Generated by immunoSEQ multiplex PCR, the TCRdb table keeps only in-frame clones and is missing some. This repertoire includes 100,000 to 150,000 clones. About this clone: The antigen is unknown.

The CDR3 sequence is 18 residues long. V lost 3 bases and J lost 2; bases outside the gene matches: 11. The germline V gene encodes CDR1 SGHNT and CDR2 YYREEE (reference sequence). The origin of this receptor is a man between 25 and 39 years old in good health and CMV-seronegative. Sequencing used PBMCs. The genes are TRBV5-4 and TRBJ2-2, with 9 bases identical to TRBD1. The CDR3 is CASSSLAGGQGNTGELFF. CDR3 nucleotides: TGTGCCAGCAGCTCCCTCGCCGGGGGACAGGGCAACACCGGGGAGCTGTTTTTT.